The clone carrying this T cell receptor (beta chain) was seen a single time. The target antigen is unknown. These data originate in a study of cytomegalovirus exposure and HLA in healthy donors. The donors were part of the validation cohort, which consisted of more than 90 subjects and was separate from the first cohort of around 620 subjects. Study-wide results and limits: The study listed 150 to 200 cytomegalovirus-associated TCR beta chains. It was confirmed in vitro that a few of the CMV-associated chains were specific for CMV antigens. The classifier reportedly diagnosed cytomegalovirus status with high sensitivity and specificity.

The table came from immunoSEQ multiplex PCR; TCRdb's copy has only in-frame clones and leaves some out. This sample has 110,000 or so clones, with approximately 86% found just once. Germline CDR1 is SGHNT and CDR2 is YYREEE (reference sequence). This CDR3 has 16 residues. The V end was cut by 3 bases, the J end by 2 bases, with 18 bases between. The sample consisted of PBMCs. The V call is TRBV5-4, the J call TRBJ2-7; tentatively, D is TRBD2 (7 bases). The clonotype originates from a woman younger than 30 in good health and CMV-seropositive. As DNA, the CDR3 is TGTGCCAGCAGCTGGGGGGGCCAGATGGGGACCTACGAGCAGTACTTC. Translated, it gives CASSWGGQMGTYEQYF.